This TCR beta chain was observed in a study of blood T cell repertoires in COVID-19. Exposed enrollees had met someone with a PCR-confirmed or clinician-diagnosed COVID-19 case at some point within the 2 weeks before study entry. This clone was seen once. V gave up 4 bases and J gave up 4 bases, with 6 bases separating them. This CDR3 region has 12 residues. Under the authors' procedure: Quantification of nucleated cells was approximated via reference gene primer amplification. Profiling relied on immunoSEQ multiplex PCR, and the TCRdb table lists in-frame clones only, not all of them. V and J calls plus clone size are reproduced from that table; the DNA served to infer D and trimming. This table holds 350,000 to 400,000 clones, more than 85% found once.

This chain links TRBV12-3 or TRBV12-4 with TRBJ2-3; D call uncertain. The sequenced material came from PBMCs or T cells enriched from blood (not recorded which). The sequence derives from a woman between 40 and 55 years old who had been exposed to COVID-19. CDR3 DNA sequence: TGTGCCAGCAGTTCCTCGGCAGATACGCAGTATTTT. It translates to CASSSSADTQYF.